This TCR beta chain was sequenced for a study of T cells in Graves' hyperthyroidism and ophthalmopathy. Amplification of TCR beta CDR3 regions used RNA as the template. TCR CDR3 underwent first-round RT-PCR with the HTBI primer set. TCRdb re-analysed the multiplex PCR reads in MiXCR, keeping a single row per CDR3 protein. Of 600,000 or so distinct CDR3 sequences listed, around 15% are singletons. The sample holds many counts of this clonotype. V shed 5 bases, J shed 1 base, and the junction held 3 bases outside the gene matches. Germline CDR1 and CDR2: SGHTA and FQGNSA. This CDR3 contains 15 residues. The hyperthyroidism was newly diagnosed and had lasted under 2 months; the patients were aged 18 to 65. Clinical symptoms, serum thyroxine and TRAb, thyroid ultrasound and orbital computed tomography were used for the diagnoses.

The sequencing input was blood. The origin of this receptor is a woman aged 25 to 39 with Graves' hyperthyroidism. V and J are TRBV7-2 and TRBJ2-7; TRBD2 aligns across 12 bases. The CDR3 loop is CASSPTSGSSYEQYF. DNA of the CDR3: TGTGCCAGCAGCCCGACTAGCGGGAGTTCCTACGAGCAGTACTTC.